Presented here are 16 T cell receptor beta chains from one specimen sequenced in a study of blood T cell repertoires in COVID-19. Here immunoSEQ multiplex PCR was the method, and the copy in TCRdb shows in-frame clones only, minus some. There are 90,000 to 120,000 clones in the sample; about 89% occur only once, and 4.9% lies in the top ten. The sample was peripheral blood. The receptors here all came from a man in his forties with active or convalescent COVID-19.

This chain links TRBV7-9 with TRBJ2-1; 7 nucleotides match TRBD2. V trimming: 1 base; J trimming: 10 bases; junction bases outside the gene matches: 1. The V gene's germline CDR1 is SEHNR and CDR2 FQNEAQ (reference sequence). The CDR3 is made up of 12 amino acids. The CDR3 DNA reads as TGTGCCAGCAGCTTAGGCGGGGGAGAGCAGTTCTTC. Protein: CASSLGGGEQFF.

The J gene is TRBJ2-5, the V gene TRBV6-4; maybe TRBD2 (7 bases). Germline values: CDR1 MRHNA, CDR2 SNTAGT. This CDR3 region has 14 residues. Trimming took off 9 bases at V and 3 bases at J, with 17 bases between the two ends. The CDR3 here is CARWWGGIKETQYF. The CDR3 bases are TGTGCCAGGTGGTGGGGGGGCATAAAAGAGACCCAGTACTTC.

The chain recombines TRBV25-1 with TRBJ1-1, with D hard to call. The germline V gene encodes CDR1 MGHDK and CDR2 SYGVNS. The CDR3 is made up of 11 amino acids. Trimming stripped 3 bases from V and 4 bases from J, with 3 bases between. The CDR3 sequence is CASSESTEAFF. The CDR3 coding sequence is TGTGCCAGCAGTGAGAGCACTGAAGCTTTCTTT.

This clone came up a few times. V and J are TRBV2 and TRBJ2-7; 7 bases match TRBD1. Germline V gives CDR1 SNHLY, CDR2 FYNNEI. The CDR3 runs to 14 residues. V trimming: 4 bases; J trimming: 2 bases; junction bases outside the gene matches: 5. In nucleotides, the CDR3 is TGTGCCAGCAGTGTCGGGACAGCCCCCTACGAGCAGTACTTC. Translating gives CASSVGTAPYEQYF.

The chain combines TRBV4-1 with TRBJ2-1; no firm D call. The CDR3 runs to 13 residues. Trimming cost V 1 base and J 6 bases, with 7 bases left between them. CDR1 and CDR2 (germline): MGHRA, YSYEKL. The CDR3 spells CASSQVIVNEQFF. The CDR3 bases are TGCGCCAGCAGCCAAGTTATCGTCAATGAGCAGTTCTTC.

This clone was seen a single time. V is TRBV5-1 and J is TRBJ1-1; the match to TRBD1 covers 7 bases. CDR1 is SGHRS and CDR2 is YFSETQ in the germline V gene. V lost 5 bases to trimming and J lost 0 bases; unmatched junction nucleotides: 4. The CDR3 covers 14 residues. The CDR3 spells CASSRGQVNTEAFF. DNA for the CDR3: TGCGCCAGCAGTCGAGGACAGGTGAACACTGAAGCTTTCTTT.

This chain uses TRBV30 with TRBJ1-4; TRBD1 agrees at 7 bases. The J segment lost 6 bases and the V segment lost 2 bases, leaving 9 bases of the junction unmatched. Looked up from germline, CDR1 is GTSNPN and CDR2 is SVGIG (reference sequence). The CDR3 is 15 amino acids. The CDR3 sequence is CAWSYNDRDYEKLFF. CDR3 in DNA: TGTGCCTGGAGTTACAATGACAGGGACTATGAAAAACTGTTTTTT.

This sequence joins TRBV7-9 and TRBJ2-1; 10 bases align to TRBD1. From germline, CDR1 is SEHNR and CDR2 FQNEAQ (reference sequence). J lost 5 bases, V lost 3 bases, and 4 bases had no gene match. The CDR3 is 15 residues long. DNA for the CDR3: TGTGCCAGCAGCTTTGGACAGGGGGGCCACAATGAGCAGTTCTTC. It encodes CASSFGQGGHNEQFF.

This chain joins TRBV7-3 and TRBJ2-5; a possible D gene is TRBD2 (6 bases). CDR1 and CDR2 (germline): SGHTA, FQGTGA. The CDR3 totals 14 residues. Trimming removed 5 bases at V and 6 bases at J, with 16 bases between. The CDR3 nucleotides read TGTGCCAGCAGCCCAGATGCAGGCGGGAAGACCCAGTACTTC. Amino acids: CASSPDAGGKTQYF.

In this sample, this clone turned up once. V usage is TRBV3-1 (or the pseudogene TRBV3-2) and J usage is TRBJ2-7, with 7 bases aligning to TRBD1. Unmatched junction bases numbered 11, after V lost 0 bases and J lost 6 bases. Germline lookup yields CDR1 LGHDT and CDR2 YNNKEL (reference sequence). CDR3 length equals 16 residues. The CDR3 here is CASSQDRNRGSGEQYF. The DNA for the CDR3 is TGTGCCAGCAGCCAAGATAGGAACAGGGGAAGCGGCGAGCAGTACTTC.

CDR3 loop: CASSAQGTSTDTQYF. The CDR3 coding sequence is TGTGCCAGCAGTGCACAGGGGACAAGCACAGATACGCAGTATTTT. The chain carries TRBV9 and TRBJ2-3, with 7 positions matching TRBD1. The CDR3 sequence is 15 residues long. Germline lookup yields CDR1 SGDLS and CDR2 YYNGEE. With V trimmed by 5 bases and J by 0 bases, 6 bases remained unmatched.

This rearrangement joins TRBV2 to TRBJ1-2; D is undetermined. V was cut by 8 bases and J by 6 bases, with 10 bases left in between. The CDR3 is 11 residues long. Per the germline V gene, CDR1 is SNHLY and CDR2 is FYNNEI. The CDR3 coding sequence is TGTGCCAGCGGAGACTCGAATGGCTACACCTTC. It codes for CASGDSNGYTF.

The rearrangement joins TRBV7-2 to TRBJ2-1; 7 bases are shared with TRBD1. The germline gives CDR1 SGHTA, CDR2 FQGNSA. The CDR3 sequence is 17 residues long. V shed 3 bases and J 2 bases; nucleotides not matched to a gene: 10. As DNA, the CDR3 is TGTGCCAGCAGCTTCCGATTGACCGGGACAGCCTACAATGAGCAGTTCTTC. Its translation is CASSFRLTGTAYNEQFF.

V usage is TRBV7-3 and J usage is TRBJ1-1, with D possibly TRBD1 on 5 matching bases. Trimming took 5 bases from V and 2 from J, leaving 9 bases between them. The CDR3 is 13 residues long. CDR1 and CDR2 from the germline V gene are SGHTA and FQGTGA. Written as DNA, the CDR3 is TGTGCCAGCAGCCCCCAGGGTAACACTGAAGCTTTCTTT. Protein: CASSPQGNTEAFF.

V is TRBV7-2 and J is TRBJ2-2, with 8 bases identical to TRBD2. V dropped 5 bases and J dropped 5; count of bases not matched to a gene: 7. Germline V gene sequence: CDR1 SGHTA, CDR2 FQGNSA. The CDR3 contains 15 residues. CDR3 bases: TGTGCCAGCAGCCCCTTAGCGGGAAGGACCGGGGAGCTGTTTTTT. This encodes CASSPLAGRTGELFF.

The chain couples TRBV7-2 to TRBJ1-2; D unresolved. Between the trimmed V and J ends, which lost 0 bases and 8 bases, there was a span of 13 bases. This CDR3 has 14 amino acids. Germline CDR1 reads SGHTA; CDR2 reads FQGNSA. The CDR3 reads CASSLAPAAGGYTF. The CDR3 DNA is TGTGCCAGCAGCTTAGCTCCTGCGGCTGGCGGCTACACCTTC.